Following are 31 T cell receptor beta chains from one sample sequenced in a study of T cell responses to AZD1222 COVID-19 vaccine (dated by TCRdb to the early 2020s). The sample's time point label, in plain terms: baseline before first vaccination. Libraries were constructed by the immunoSEQ multiplex PCR assay. TCRdb mirrors the immuneACCESS table, restricted to in-frame sequences. Some clones are absent from its copies; in checked studies, under half trace to an unresolved V gene, and the reason for the others is unknown. The table for this sample lists roughly 67,000 clones; 85% to 90% of them were counted only once. Around 8% of the sample belongs to the ten largest clones. Sample: peripheral blood, taken on day 0 of AZD1222 vaccination. The receptors were gathered from an adult in good health.

The genes are TRBV15 and TRBJ2-3; 9 bases match TRBD2. Germline loops: CDR1 LNHNV, CDR2 YYDKDF (reference sequence). CDR3 size: 17 residues. With V trimmed by 0 bases and J by 3 bases, 7 bases remained unmatched. CDR3 sequence reads: CATSREVAGEGTDTQYF. The CDR3 DNA follows: TGTGCCACCAGCAGAGAAGTAGCGGGAGAGGGGACAGATACGCAGTATTTT.

The table lists this clone with a count of one. The rearrangement joins TRBV4-2 to TRBJ2-5; possibly TRBD1 for D (6 bases). CDR3 length: 16 amino acids. The germline V gene has CDR1 LGHNA and CDR2 YNFKEQ. V was pared by 1 base and J by 2 bases, with 14 bases between. Here the CDR3 reads CASSQGGHFRQETQYF. The CDR3 nucleotides read TGTGCCAGCAGCCAAGGGGGACACTTCCGTCAAGAGACCCAGTACTTC.

The gene calls are TRBV27 and TRBJ1-1, with a tentative D call TRBD1 (5 bases). This CDR3 is 13 amino acids long. V was clipped by 8 bases and J by 5 bases, with 15 bases between them. The germline CDR1 and CDR2 sequences are MNHEY and SMNVEV (reference sequence). The CDR3: CASGIWGGTEAFF. The CDR3 region has the DNA TGTGCCAGCGGGATTTGGGGGGGAACTGAAGCTTTCTTT.

The rearrangement joins TRBV7-8 to TRBJ2-3; 9 bases line up with TRBD2. From germline, CDR1 is SGHVS and CDR2 FQNEAQ. The trim removed 5 bases at V and 4 bases at J, leaving 10 bases unmatched. CDR3 length: 16 amino acids. In nucleotides, the CDR3 is TGTGCCAGCAGCCCGAGGGGTAGCGGGAGTCCAGATACGCAGTATTTT. This sequence encodes CASSPRGSGSPDTQYF. The entire variable domain, with the rest obtained from reference TRBV7-8 and TRBJ2-3, is as follows: GAGVSQSPRYKVAKRGQDVALRCDPISGHVSLFWYQQALGQGPEFLTYFQNEAQLDKSGLPSDRFFAERPEGSVSTLKIQRTQQEDSAVYLCASSPRGSGSPDTQYFGPGTRLTVL.

This rearrangement joins TRBV25-1 to TRBJ2-1; 14 bases agree with TRBD2. CDR1 is MGHDK and CDR2 is SYGVNS in the germline V gene. Trimming at V came to 8 bases and at J to 8 bases, leaving 11 bases not matched to a gene. This CDR3 is built from 16 residues. Here the CDR3 reads CASGGLAGVRGDEQFF. CDR3 in DNA: TGTGCCAGCGGGGGACTAGCGGGAGTAAGAGGCGATGAGCAGTTCTTC. Supplemented by reference TRBV25-1 and TRBJ2-1, the full variable domain reads EADIYQTPRYLVIGTGKKITLECSQTMGHDKMYWYQQDPGMELHLIHYSYGVNSTEKGDLSSESTVSRIRTEHFPLTLESARPSHTSQYLCASGGLAGVRGDEQFFGPGTRLTVL.

The CDR3 bases are TGTGCCAGCAGCCCGGGTAGGGATTCTGGAAACACCATATATTTT. Translation: CASSPGRDSGNTIYF. The chain couples TRBV9 to TRBJ1-3; D is undetermined. V lost 4 bases to trimming and J lost 1 base, with 12 bases between them. The germline CDR1 and CDR2 sequences are SGDLS and YYNGEE. The CDR3 spans 15 residues. The complete variable domain, with remaining parts taken from reference TRBV9 and TRBJ1-3, reads DSGVTQTPKHLITATGQRVTLRCSPRSGDLSVYWYQQSLDQGLQFLIQYYNGEERAKGNILERFSAQQFPDLHSELNLSSLELGDSALYFCASSPGRDSGNTIYFGEGSWLTVV.

The rearrangement uses TRBV6-5 and TRBJ1-1, with D tentatively TRBD1 (5 bases). The CDR3 consists of 15 residues. Between the trimmed V and J ends, which lost 2 bases and 4 bases, there was a span of 14 bases. The V gene's germline CDR1 is MNHEY and CDR2 SVGAGI. The CDR3 sequence: CASSYGAERVTEAFF. CDR3 in DNA: TGTGCCAGCAGTTACGGGGCGGAGAGGGTCACTGAAGCTTTCTTT.

This sequence joins TRBV15 and TRBJ2-1; the match to TRBD1 covers 8 bases. Germline trimming cut 0 bases from V and 7 bases from J; bases unmatched to any gene: 8. This CDR3 has 16 residues. The germline V gene encodes CDR1 LNHNV and CDR2 YYDKDF (reference sequence). CDR3 residues: CATSRDPGGSRNEQFF. DNA for the CDR3: TGTGCCACCAGCAGAGATCCAGGGGGCAGTCGGAATGAGCAGTTCTTC.

The chain carries TRBV7-9 and TRBJ1-1; unclear D gene. V lost 7 bases, J lost 4 bases, and 13 bases lay in between. CDR3 length: 13 residues. The germline gives CDR1 SEHNR, CDR2 FQNEAQ (reference sequence). DNA for the CDR3: TGTGCCAGCAAGGTGGGCAGTCGCACTGAAGCTTTCTTT. Residues: CASKVGSRTEAFF.

The chain carries TRBV25-1 and TRBJ1-2, with D perhaps matching TRBD1 (5 bases). CDR3 length: 14 amino acids. Germline V CDR1 and CDR2: MGHDK, SYGVNS. Trimming took 5 bases from V and 4 from J, leaving 14 bases between them. The CDR3 DNA reads TGTGCCAGCAGTTCCCTCGGGACGGCCTATGGCTACACCTTC. Amino acids: CASSSLGTAYGYTF.

The V and J genes are TRBV28 and TRBJ1-5, with TRBD1 matching over 8 bases. Germline-derived CDR1 and CDR2 are MDHEN and SYDVKM. V was clipped by 5 bases and J by 3 bases; unmatched bases: 6. The CDR3 covers 15 residues. This CDR3 reads CASSLGQGLNQPQHF. The CDR3 nucleotides are TGTGCCAGCAGTCTAGGACAGGGACTCAATCAGCCCCAGCATTTT.

V and J are TRBV5-1 and TRBJ2-7; TRBD2 matches at 9 bases. CDR1 is SGHRS and CDR2 is YFSETQ in the germline V gene. V lost 4 bases to trimming and J lost 9 bases; unmatched junction nucleotides: 14. The CDR3 covers 15 residues. CDR3 nucleotide sequence: TGCGCCAGCAGCGTGCAGGGGCCCAGACTAGCGGTGCAGTACTTC. It codes for CASSVQGPRLAVQYF. The complete variable domain, with remaining parts taken from reference TRBV5-1 and TRBJ2-7, reads KAGVTQTPRYLIKTRGQQVTLSCSPISGHRSVSWYQQTPGQGLQFLFEYFSETQRNKGNFPGRFSGRQFSNSRSEMNVSTLELGDSALYLCASSVQGPRLAVQYFGPGTRLTVT.

V usage is TRBV10-3 and J usage is TRBJ1-5, with D unresolved. The CDR3 runs 14 residues. Germline-derived CDR1 and CDR2 are ENHRY and SYGVKD. With 3 bases removed from V and 5 bases from J, the gap between germline ends came to 11 bases. The CDR3 spells CAISDLQPYQPQHF. The CDR3 region has the DNA TGTGCCATCAGTGATCTACAGCCATATCAGCCCCAGCATTTT.

The chain joins TRBV2 to TRBJ1-2, with D possibly being TRBD1 (5 bases). The CDR3 runs to 14 residues. V lost 5 bases to trimming and J lost 7 bases, with 17 bases between them. The germline gives CDR1 SNHLY, CDR2 FYNNEI. The CDR3 loop reads CASSFQGPQSGYTF. As DNA, the CDR3 is TGTGCCAGCAGTTTCCAGGGCCCTCAGAGTGGCTACACCTTC.

Relative to its sample, this clone is medium-sized (0.01 to 0.1%). This rearrangement joins TRBV6-4 to TRBJ2-2; weak D call: TRBD2 (5 bases). Germline CDR1 is MRHNA and CDR2 is SNTAGT. This CDR3 contains 13 residues. V dropped 2 bases and J dropped 8 bases, with 9 bases sitting between them. The CDR3 DNA reads as TGTGCCAGCAGTGACGGGAGTTCTGGGGAGCTGTTTTTT. This translates into CASSDGSSGELFF.

The rearrangement links TRBV19 to TRBJ1-5; no clear D. The CDR3 consists of 16 residues. The germline V gene has CDR1 LNHDA and CDR2 SQIVND (reference sequence). V was shortened by 3 bases and J by 4 bases, with 16 bases between the two germline ends. The CDR3 DNA follows: TGTGCCAGTAGTATGGAAACATGGACGGCAAATCAGCCCCAGCATTTT. The encoded protein is CASSMETWTANQPQHF.

The chain is built from TRBV4-2 and TRBJ2-1, with D perhaps matching TRBD2 (5 bases). Germline CDR1 reads LGHNA; CDR2 reads YNFKEQ. V shed 0 bases and J shed 12 bases, with 12 bases lying between them. CDR3 length: 13 residues. CDR3 DNA: TGTGCCAGCAGCCAAGAGCCAGCGGTAGGGCAGTTCTTC. Amino acids: CASSQEPAVGQFF.

CDR3 in DNA: TGTGCCAGCAGCTTGGAAGTCAGGGGAGCGGGGGGAGATACGCAGTATTTT. The encoded protein is CASSLEVRGAGGDTQYF. The V call is TRBV5-6, the J call TRBJ2-3; TRBD2 aligns across 9 bases. The CDR3 length is 17 residues. CDR1 SGHDT and CDR2 YYEEEE come from the germline V gene. Trimming took 0 bases from V and 5 from J; bases not matched to a gene: 10. Full variable domain (missing parts from reference TRBV5-6 and TRBJ2-3): DAGVTQSPTHLIKTRGQQVTLRCSPKSGHDTVSWYQQALGQGPQFIFQYYEEEERQRGNFPDRFSGHQFPNYSSELNVNALLLGDSALYLCASSLEVRGAGGDTQYFGPGTRLTVL.

The V gene is TRBV4-1, the J gene TRBJ2-1; D is perhaps TRBD1 (5 bases). This CDR3 region has 14 residues. The V gene lost 0 bases and the J gene lost 6 bases, with 9 bases spanning the gap. CDR1 MGHRA and CDR2 YSYEKL come from the germline V gene. The CDR3 bases are TGCGCCAGCAGCCAAGATCAAGGGGTCAATGAGCAGTTCTTC. Translation: CASSQDQGVNEQFF.

The chain employs TRBV6-1 and TRBJ1-2; D gene unclear. CDR3 length: 13 residues. Trimming stripped 2 bases from V and 3 bases from J, with 7 bases between. Germline V gene sequence: CDR1 MNHNS, CDR2 SASEGT. The CDR3 sequence: CASSELAYYGYTF. The CDR3 region has the DNA TGTGCCAGCAGTGAATTAGCCTACTATGGCTACACCTTC.

The chain uses TRBV7-9 and TRBJ1-3; D unclear. The CDR3 length is 8 residues. Trimming shortened V by 11 bases and J by 4 bases, and 0 bases separated the two germline ends. The germline V gene encodes CDR1 SEHNR and CDR2 FQNEAQ (reference sequence). The CDR3 spells CAGNTIYF. Written as DNA, the CDR3 is TGTGCCGGAAACACCATATATTTT. Based on the CDR3 plus reference TRBV7-9 and TRBJ1-3, the full variable domain is DTGVSQNPRHKITKRGQNVTFRCDPISEHNRLYWYRQTLGQGPEFLTYFQNEAQLEKSRLLSDRFSAERPKGSFSTLEIQRTEQGDSAMYLCAGNTIYFGEGSWLTVV.

The table lists this clone with a count of one. This sequence joins TRBV7-8 and TRBJ1-2; D not certain. V was shortened by 0 bases and J by 1 base, with 6 bases between the two germline ends. Germline values: CDR1 SGHVS, CDR2 FQNEAQ. The CDR3 covers 14 residues. In DNA form, the CDR3 reads TGTGCCAGCAGCTTAGCGTTCAATAACTATGGCTACACCTTC. This translates into CASSLAFNNYGYTF.

J is TRBJ2-1 and V is TRBV9, with 8 bases that match TRBD2. Germline V lookup: CDR1 SGDLS, CDR2 YYNGEE. This CDR3 has 15 amino acids. Trimming removed 3 bases from V and 1 base from J; junction bases left unmatched: 3. CDR3 nucleotides: TGTGCCAGCAGCGGAAGCGGGAGTTCCTACAATGAGCAGTTCTTC. Protein: CASSGSGSSYNEQFF.

V and J are TRBV11-1 and TRBJ2-1; unclear D gene. The CDR3 length is 15 residues. Trimming shortened V by 5 bases and J by 4 bases, and 15 bases separated the two germline ends. From germline, CDR1 is SGHAT and CDR2 FQDESV (reference sequence). This chain's CDR3 is CASSEIPYGYNEQFF. The DNA of the CDR3 is TGTGCCAGCAGCGAAATCCCGTACGGATACAATGAGCAGTTCTTC.

The rearrangement uses TRBV5-1 and TRBJ2-1; 11 bases map to TRBD2. The junction had 11 bases not matched to a gene; V was cut back by 5 bases and J by 7 bases. This CDR3 is 16 amino acids long. Germline CDR1 SGHRS, CDR2 YFSETQ. The CDR3 spells CASRGLAGGPENEQFF. CDR3 nucleotide sequence: TGCGCCAGCAGAGGTTTAGCGGGAGGGCCGGAAAATGAGCAGTTCTTC.

The chain couples TRBV14 to TRBJ2-7; TRBD2 agrees at 14 bases. V trimming: 4 bases; J trimming: 6 bases; junction bases outside the gene matches: 5. In germline, CDR1 is SGHDN, CDR2 FVKESK. The CDR3 consists of 15 residues. CDR3 coding DNA: TGTGCCAGCAGCCTGACTAGCGGGAGGGCTCGCGAGCAGTACTTC. Translated: CASSLTSGRAREQYF. Full variable domain (outside the CDR3, taken from reference TRBV14 and TRBJ2-7): EAGVTQFPSHSVIEKGQTVTLRCDPISGHDNLYWYRRVMGKEIKFLLHFVKESKQDESGMPNNRFLAERTGGTYSTLKVQPAELEDSGVYFCASSLTSGRAREQYFGPGTRLTVT.

The chain employs TRBV19 and TRBJ2-2; 8 bases match TRBD1. Germline CDR1 and CDR2: LNHDA and SQIVND (reference sequence). With V trimmed by 2 bases and J by 1 base, 3 bases remained unmatched. This CDR3 is built from 16 residues. The CDR3 here is CASSITGTGNTGELFF. The DNA for the CDR3 is TGTGCCAGTAGTATAACCGGGACAGGGAACACCGGGGAGCTGTTTTTT.

This sequence joins TRBV7-3 and TRBJ2-1; 9 bases are a match to TRBD1. The V gene end was trimmed by 1 base and the J gene end by 5 bases; junction bases not matched to a gene: 9. Germline CDR1 reads SGHTA; CDR2 reads FQGTGA. This CDR3 is built from 17 residues. CDR3 protein: CASSLNSRDRVNNEQFF. Written as DNA, the CDR3 is TGTGCCAGCAGCTTAAATTCGCGGGACAGGGTCAACAATGAGCAGTTCTTC.

The chain employs TRBV4-2 and TRBJ2-1; 8 positions agree with TRBD2. Germline CDR1 and CDR2: LGHNA and YNFKEQ. The CDR3 is 17 amino acids. V lost 1 base, J lost 0 bases, and 5 bases stayed unmatched. The CDR3 sequence: CASSQVTSASSYNEQFF. The CDR3 DNA sequence: TGTGCCAGCAGCCAAGTGACTAGCGCTAGCTCCTACAATGAGCAGTTCTTC.

The chain is built from TRBV6-6 and TRBJ2-1; 9 bases line up with TRBD1. CDR3 length: 15 residues. Germline assignment: CDR1 MNHNY and CDR2 SVGAGI (reference sequence). V trimming: 8 bases; J trimming: 3 bases; junction bases outside the gene matches: 8. The CDR3 is CASGGDRALYNEQFF. The DNA of the CDR3 is TGTGCCAGCGGGGGGGACAGGGCGCTCTACAATGAGCAGTTCTTC.

This chain joins TRBV27 and TRBJ1-2; no clear D gene. CDR3 length: 13 residues. V was cut by 6 bases and J by 1 base, with 9 bases left in between. CDR1 is MNHEY, CDR2 SMNVEV, per germline (reference sequence). The CDR3 DNA follows: TGTGCCAGCAGACGCCAGGATAACTATGGCTACACCTTC. This codes for CASRRQDNYGYTF.